These 23 T cell receptor beta chains share one sample of origin, sequenced in a study of T cells after yellow fever vaccination. TCRdb reprocessed the 5' RACE reads with MiXCR, giving one entry per CDR3 protein. The data hold 620,000 or so distinct CDR3 sequences, with roughly an eighth observed a single time. This sample comprised PBMCs, obtained on the day of the yellow fever booster vaccination. These TCRs come from a man in his thirties or forties who received the YFV17D yellow fever vaccine.

This chain joins TRBV29-1 and TRBJ2-6; TRBD2 matches at 14 bases. The junction had 6 bases not matched to a gene; V was cut back by 7 bases and J by 4 bases. The CDR3 extends over 16 amino acids. CDR1 and CDR2 from the germline V gene are SQVTM and ANQGSEA. CDR3 sequence reads: CSAGLAGVLGANVLTF. In DNA, the CDR3 is TGCAGCGCGGGACTAGCGGGAGTTTTAGGGGCCAACGTCCTGACTTTC.

This clonotype was recorded at least ten times. CDR3 sequence reads: CASSPTRESYEQYF. CDR3 sequence (DNA): TGTGCCAGCAGTCCGACTAGAGAGTCCTACGAGCAGTACTTC. The chain has TRBV6-1 and TRBJ2-7, with D tentatively TRBD2 (6 bases). This CDR3 region has 14 residues. V lost 5 bases and J 1 base, leaving 12 bases between the germline ends. In germline, CDR1 is MNHNS, CDR2 SASEGT.

This clonotype appeared many times. The V gene is TRBV15, the J gene TRBJ2-1; 15 bases line up with TRBD2. With V trimmed by 3 bases and J by 9 bases, 9 bases remained unmatched. Per the germline V gene, CDR1 is LNHNV and CDR2 is YYDKDF (reference sequence). The CDR3 extends over 17 amino acids. The CDR3 sequence: CATSSYGLAGGPGEQFF. The CDR3 DNA reads as TGTGCCACCAGCAGTTACGGACTAGCGGGAGGGCCTGGTGAGCAGTTCTTC.

V is TRBV20-1 and J is TRBJ1-1; D possibly corresponds to TRBD1 (6 bases). The V gene's germline CDR1 is DFQATT and CDR2 SNEGSKA (reference sequence). CDR3 length: 13 residues. The CDR3 spells CTPDTGTYTEAFF. The CDR3 bases are TGCACCCCTGATACTGGGACATACACTGAAGCTTTCTTT.

This clonotype appeared a few times. The gene calls are TRBV6-6 and TRBJ1-2; perhaps TRBD1 as D (5 bases). CDR1 MNHNY and CDR2 SVGAGI come from the germline V gene (reference sequence). The length of the CDR3 is 13 residues. Trimming shortened V by 11 bases and J by 3 bases, and 16 bases separated the two germline ends. This CDR3 reads CAGRAGGDYGYTF. Written as DNA, the CDR3 is TGTGCCGGCCGTGCAGGAGGGGACTATGGCTACACCTTC.

The DNA of the CDR3 is TGCGCCAGCAGCTGGTCACTAGCGGGAGTTACCACAGATACGCAGTATTTT. Encoded protein: CASSWSLAGVTTDTQYF. The chain employs TRBV5-1 and TRBJ2-3, with 11 bases lining up with TRBD2. Trimming cost V 3 bases and J 2 bases; bases outside gene matches: 8. There are 17 residues in the CDR3. Germline V gene sequence: CDR1 SGHRS, CDR2 YFSETQ. Combining the CDR3 with reference TRBV5-1 and TRBJ2-3 gives the whole variable domain KAGVTQTPRYLIKTRGQQVTLSCSPISGHRSVSWYQQTPGQGLQFLFEYFSETQRNKGNFPGRFSGRQFSNSRSEMNVSTLELGDSALYLCASSWSLAGVTTDTQYFGPGTRLTVL.

The chain uses TRBV5-4 and TRBJ2-1; D possibly uses TRBD1 or TRBD2 (5 bases each). Per germline, CDR1 SGHNT and CDR2 YYREEE (reference sequence). The CDR3 has 15 amino acids. With 3 bases removed from V and 7 bases from J, the gap between germline ends came to 17 bases. CDR3 residues: CASSSPGPNFNEQFF. Written as DNA, the CDR3 is TGTGCCAGCAGCTCACCGGGACCCAACTTTAATGAGCAGTTCTTC.

CDR3 in amino acids: CAHKSTAKNIQYF. The CDR3 bases are TGTGCCCACAAGAGCACAGCCAAAAACATTCAGTACTTC. The V gene is TRBV28, the J gene TRBJ2-4, with D unclear. Germline assignment: CDR1 MDHEN and CDR2 SYDVKM. Trimming took 11 bases from V and 0 from J, leaving 11 bases between them. The CDR3 runs to 13 residues.

V gene TRBV5-1 combines with J gene TRBJ2-7; TRBD1 might be the D (6 bases). CDR3 length: 16 residues. CDR1 is SGHRS, CDR2 YFSETQ, per germline. The germline V and J ends were trimmed by 4 bases and 1 base, with 18 bases remaining between them. The CDR3 sequence is CASSRTSGQLSYEQYF. The CDR3 DNA reads as TGCGCCAGCAGCCGCACGTCGGGACAACTATCCTACGAGCAGTACTTC.

This clonotype has more than one count but fewer than ten. The J gene is TRBJ2-1, the V gene TRBV5-4, with a tentative D call TRBD2 (5 bases). The CDR3 is 16 amino acids. Trimming left V 3 bases short and J 5 bases short, with 18 bases between. Looked up from germline, CDR1 is SGHNT and CDR2 is YYREEE (reference sequence). The CDR3 region is CASSSPLSGVHNEQFF. As DNA, the CDR3 is TGTGCCAGCAGCTCTCCTCTCAGCGGAGTTCACAATGAGCAGTTCTTC.

Only a few counts were recorded for this clonotype. The rearrangement uses TRBV4-2 and TRBJ2-7; 10 bases line up with TRBD2. The V segment lost 0 bases and the J segment 4 bases; nucleotides outside the gene matches: 6. CDR1 is LGHNA and CDR2 is YNFKEQ in the germline V gene. The CDR3 spans 16 residues. CDR3 bases: TGTGCCAGCAGCCAAGAATCCCTAGCGGGAGTTTACGAGCAGTACTTC. This gives the protein CASSQESLAGVYEQYF.

V is TRBV5-6 and J is TRBJ2-3; TRBD2 matches 8 bases. The CDR3 is made up of 13 amino acids. V lost 2 bases, J lost 11 bases, and 7 bases stayed unmatched. CDR1 and CDR2 (germline): SGHDT, YYEEEE. The CDR3 reads CASSFVGGRWQYF. The CDR3 coding sequence is TGTGCCAGCAGCTTTGTAGGCGGGAGGTGGCAGTATTTT.

DNA for the CDR3: TGTGCCAGCAGCCAGTACTTGCACTCCGGGGAGCTGTTTTTT. It translates to CASSQYLHSGELFF. The V and J genes are TRBV11-3 and TRBJ2-2, with D uncertain. V lost 5 bases to trimming and J lost 6 bases, with 13 bases between them. This CDR3 has 14 amino acids. Germline CDR1 reads SGHNT; CDR2 reads YENEEA.

This clonotype was seen more than once but under ten times. V is TRBV4-3 and J is TRBJ2-5; 12 bases match TRBD2. The CDR3 consists of 16 residues. Germline V CDR1 and CDR2: LGHNA, YSLEER. V shed 0 bases, J shed 5 bases, and the junction held 4 bases outside the gene matches. This chain's CDR3 is CASSQDLAGGQETQYF. The DNA for the CDR3 is TGCGCCAGCAGCCAAGACCTAGCGGGAGGGCAGGAGACCCAGTACTTC.

The genes are TRBV9 and TRBJ2-1; perhaps TRBD2 as D (6 bases). The ends were cut back, 3 bases at V and 9 bases at J, with 19 bases in the middle. The CDR3 sequence is 15 residues long. CDR1 and CDR2 from the germline V gene are SGDLS and YYNGEE. For the CDR3, the DNA is TGTGCCAGCAGCGCACCGGGACTCACGGGCGGTGAGCAGTTCTTC. Protein product: CASSAPGLTGGEQFF.

This clonotype has only a few counts. V usage is TRBV18 and J usage is TRBJ2-7, with D possibly TRBD2 on 5 matching bases. The CDR3 length is 14 residues. Germline V gives CDR1 KGHSH, CDR2 LQKENI. The V end was cut by 4 bases, the J end by 2 bases, with 12 bases between. CDR3 residues: CASSLSGIPYEQYF. In DNA form, the CDR3 reads TGTGCCAGCTCACTTTCCGGGATCCCCTACGAGCAGTACTTC. The variable domain in full, with the rest retrieved from reference TRBV18 and TRBJ2-7, is NAGVMQNPRHLVRRRGQEARLRCSPMKGHSHVYWYRQLPEEGLKFMVYLQKENIIDESGMPKERFSAEFPKEGPSILRIQQVVRGDSAAYFCASSLSGIPYEQYFGPGTRLTVT.

The chain has TRBV27 and TRBJ2-7; TRBD1 is a possible D gene (5 bases). Trimming removed 10 bases at V and 1 base at J, with 14 bases between. This CDR3 is 13 amino acids long. CDR1 and CDR2 (germline): MNHEY, SMNVEV (reference sequence). CDR3 sequence: CATLAGRSYEQYF. CDR3 bases: TGTGCCACACTGGCAGGGCGATCCTACGAGCAGTACTTC.

The V call is TRBV10-3, the J call TRBJ1-5; tentatively, D is TRBD1 (5 bases). The germline V and J ends were trimmed by 3 bases and 5 bases, with 11 bases remaining between them. CDR1 and CDR2 (germline): ENHRY, SYGVKD. CDR3 length: 14 amino acids. The CDR3 loop reads CAISEVRGHQPQHF. In nucleotides, the CDR3 is TGTGCCATCAGTGAAGTAAGGGGTCATCAGCCCCAGCATTTT.

This clonotype occurred a few times. V is TRBV7-2 and J is TRBJ2-7; 7 nucleotides agree with TRBD2. The germline V gene has CDR1 SGHTA and CDR2 FQGNSA. The CDR3 sequence is 14 residues long. Trimming removed 5 bases from V and 0 bases from J; junction bases left unmatched: 4. CDR3 region: CASSGVAGSYEQYF. The CDR3 nucleotides are TGTGCCAGCAGCGGGGTAGCGGGCTCCTACGAGCAGTACTTC.

This clonotype showed up just a few times. V and J are TRBV6-5 and TRBJ2-5, with TRBD2 matching 9 bases. From germline, CDR1 is MNHEY and CDR2 SVGAGI. The trim removed 4 bases at V and 4 bases at J, leaving 10 bases unmatched. The CDR3 consists of 16 residues. The CDR3 nucleotides are TGTGCCAGCAGTTCGCTAGCGGGACCTTTAGGAGAGACCCAGTACTTC. This sequence encodes CASSSLAGPLGETQYF.

The rearrangement links TRBV12-3 or TRBV12-4 to TRBJ2-7, with 7 bases identical to TRBD2. V lost 5 bases and J lost 5; bases outside the gene matches: 9. The CDR3 sequence is 14 residues long. The CDR3 nucleotides are TGTGCCAGCAGTCAGTCCGGGACTAAGGACGAGCAGTACTTC. It encodes CASSQSGTKDEQYF.

V usage is TRBV7-8 and J usage is TRBJ1-1; D gene uncertain. Per the germline V gene, CDR1 is SGHVS and CDR2 is FQNEAQ. CDR3 length: 11 residues. The V end lost 2 bases, the J end lost 8 bases, and 6 bases lay between the germline ends. DNA of the CDR3: TGTGCCAGCAGCTTATTCTCAGAAGCTTTCTTT. It yields the protein CASSLFSEAFF.

This clonotype showed up just a few times. This chain links TRBV14 with TRBJ2-1, with 8 positions matching TRBD2. With 0 bases clipped from V and 7 bases from J, the junction kept 5 bases outside the gene matches. CDR1 SGHDN and CDR2 FVKESK come from the germline V gene. The CDR3 covers 15 residues. The CDR3 nucleotides are TGTGCCAGCAGCCAAGAACTAGCGGCTTGGAATGAGCAGTTCTTC. Translating gives CASSQELAAWNEQFF.